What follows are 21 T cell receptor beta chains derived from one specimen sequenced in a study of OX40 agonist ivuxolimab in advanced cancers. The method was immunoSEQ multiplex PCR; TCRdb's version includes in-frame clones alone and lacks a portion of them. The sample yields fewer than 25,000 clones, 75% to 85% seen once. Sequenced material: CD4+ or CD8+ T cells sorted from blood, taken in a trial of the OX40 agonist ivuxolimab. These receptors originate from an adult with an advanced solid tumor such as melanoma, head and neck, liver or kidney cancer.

CDR3 in amino acids: CASSSTLAGGLDTQYF. CDR3 sequence (DNA): TGTGCCAGCAGCTCCACGCTAGCGGGGGGCTTAGATACGCAGTATTTT. V gene TRBV7-2 combines with J gene TRBJ2-3, with TRBD2 matching over 11 bases. From germline, CDR1 is SGHTA and CDR2 FQGNSA. This CDR3 contains 16 residues. Trimming at V came to 4 bases and at J to 5 bases, leaving 8 bases not matched to a gene.

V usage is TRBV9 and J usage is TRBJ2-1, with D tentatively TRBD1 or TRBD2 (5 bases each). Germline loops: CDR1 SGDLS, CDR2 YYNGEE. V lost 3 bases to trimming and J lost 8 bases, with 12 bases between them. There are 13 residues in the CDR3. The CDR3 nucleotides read TGTGCCAGCAGCGGAGTTCGGGGCTATGAGCAGTTCTTC. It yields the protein CASSGVRGYEQFF.

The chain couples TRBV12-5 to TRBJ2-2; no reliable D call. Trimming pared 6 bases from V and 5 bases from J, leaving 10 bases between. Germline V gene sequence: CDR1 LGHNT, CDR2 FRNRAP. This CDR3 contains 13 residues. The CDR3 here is CASGHIWTGELFF. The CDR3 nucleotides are TGTGCTAGTGGCCACATTTGGACCGGGGAGCTGTTTTTT.

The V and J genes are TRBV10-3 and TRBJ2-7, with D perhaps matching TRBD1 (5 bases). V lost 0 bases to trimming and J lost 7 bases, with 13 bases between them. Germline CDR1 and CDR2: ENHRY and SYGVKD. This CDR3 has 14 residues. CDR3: CAISESLQGWEQYF. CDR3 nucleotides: TGTGCCATCAGTGAGTCTCTGCAGGGATGGGAGCAGTACTTC.

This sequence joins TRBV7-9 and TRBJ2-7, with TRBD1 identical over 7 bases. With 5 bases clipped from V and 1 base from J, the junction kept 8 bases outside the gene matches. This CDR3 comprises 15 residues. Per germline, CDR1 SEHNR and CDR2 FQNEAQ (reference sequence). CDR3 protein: CASSLGGRDSYEQYF. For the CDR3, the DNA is TGTGCCAGCAGCCTAGGGGGCAGGGATTCCTACGAGCAGTACTTC.

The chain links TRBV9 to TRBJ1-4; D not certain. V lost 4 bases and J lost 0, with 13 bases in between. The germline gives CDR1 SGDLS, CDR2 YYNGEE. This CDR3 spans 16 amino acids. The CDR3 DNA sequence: TGTGCCAGCAGCTCCGATGGTGGGGCAACTAATGAAAAACTGTTTTTT. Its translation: CASSSDGGATNEKLFF.

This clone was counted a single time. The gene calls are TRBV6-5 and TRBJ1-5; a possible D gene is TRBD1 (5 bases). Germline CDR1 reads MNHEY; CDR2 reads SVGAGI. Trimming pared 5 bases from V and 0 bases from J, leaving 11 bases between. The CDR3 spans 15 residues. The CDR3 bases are TGTGCCAGCAGTCCGCAGGGATATAGCAATCAGCCCCAGCATTTT. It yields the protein CASSPQGYSNQPQHF.

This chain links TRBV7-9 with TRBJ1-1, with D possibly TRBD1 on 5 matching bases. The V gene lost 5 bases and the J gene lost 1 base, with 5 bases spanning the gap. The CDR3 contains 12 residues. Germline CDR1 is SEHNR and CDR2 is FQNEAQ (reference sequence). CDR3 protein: CASSGGNTEAFF. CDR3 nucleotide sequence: TGTGCCAGCAGCGGGGGGAACACTGAAGCTTTCTTT.

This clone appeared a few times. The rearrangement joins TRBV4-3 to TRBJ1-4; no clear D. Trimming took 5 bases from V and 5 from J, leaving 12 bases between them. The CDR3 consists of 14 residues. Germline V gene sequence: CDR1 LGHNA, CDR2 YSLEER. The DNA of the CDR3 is TGCGCCAGCAGCTTCGGCCAGAGGAATGAAAAACTGTTTTTT. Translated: CASSFGQRNEKLFF.

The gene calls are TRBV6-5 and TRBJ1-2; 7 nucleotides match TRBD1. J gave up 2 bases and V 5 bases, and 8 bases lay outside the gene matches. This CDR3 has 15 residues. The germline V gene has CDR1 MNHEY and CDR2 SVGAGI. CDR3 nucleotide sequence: TGTGCCAGCAGTCTGACAGGGTACTCGAACTATGGCTACACCTTC. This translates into CASSLTGYSNYGYTF.

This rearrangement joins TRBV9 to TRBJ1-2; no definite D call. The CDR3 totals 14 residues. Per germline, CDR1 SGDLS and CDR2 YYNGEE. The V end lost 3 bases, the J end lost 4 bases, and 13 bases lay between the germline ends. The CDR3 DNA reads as TGTGCCAGCAGCGAGCAGACGGCGAGCTATGGCTACACCTTC. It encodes CASSEQTASYGYTF.

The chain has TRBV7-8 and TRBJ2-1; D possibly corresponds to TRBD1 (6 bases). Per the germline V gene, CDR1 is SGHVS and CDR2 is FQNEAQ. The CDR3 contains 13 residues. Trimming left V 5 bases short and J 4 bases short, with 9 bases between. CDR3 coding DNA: TGTGCCAGCAGCCCTGGACAGTACAATGAGCAGTTCTTC. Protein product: CASSPGQYNEQFF.

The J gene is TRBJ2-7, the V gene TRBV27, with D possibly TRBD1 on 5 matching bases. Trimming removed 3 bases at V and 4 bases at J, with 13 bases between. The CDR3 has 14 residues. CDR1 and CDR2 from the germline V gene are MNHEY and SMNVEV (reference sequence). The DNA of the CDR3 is TGTGCCAGCAGTTTCGGGCAGGGCCCGTACGAGCAGTACTTC. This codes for CASSFGQGPYEQYF.

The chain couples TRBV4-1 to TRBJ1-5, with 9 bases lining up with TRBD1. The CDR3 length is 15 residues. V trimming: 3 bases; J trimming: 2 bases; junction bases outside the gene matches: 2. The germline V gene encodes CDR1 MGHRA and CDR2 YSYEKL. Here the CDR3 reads CASSQGQGGNQPQHF. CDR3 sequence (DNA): TGCGCCAGCAGCCAGGGACAGGGTGGCAATCAGCCCCAGCATTTT.

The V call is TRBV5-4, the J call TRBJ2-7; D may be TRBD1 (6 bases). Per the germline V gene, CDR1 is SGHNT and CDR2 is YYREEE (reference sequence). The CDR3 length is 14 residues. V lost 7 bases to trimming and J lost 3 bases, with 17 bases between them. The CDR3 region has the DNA TGTGCCAGCTCCGAGGGGGACGGAGACTACGAGCAGTACTTC. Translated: CASSEGDGDYEQYF. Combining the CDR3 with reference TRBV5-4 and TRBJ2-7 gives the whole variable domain ETGVTQSPTHLIKTRGQQVTLRCSSQSGHNTVSWYQQALGQGPQFIFQYYREEENGRGNFPPRFSGLQFPNYSSELNVNALELDDSALYLCASSEGDGDYEQYFGPGTRLTVT.

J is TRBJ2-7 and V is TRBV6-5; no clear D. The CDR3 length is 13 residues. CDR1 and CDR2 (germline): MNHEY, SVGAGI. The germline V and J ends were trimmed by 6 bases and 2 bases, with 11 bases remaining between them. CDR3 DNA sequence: TGTGCCAGCAGGTGGACGGAACCCTACGAGCAGTACTTC. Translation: CASRWTEPYEQYF.

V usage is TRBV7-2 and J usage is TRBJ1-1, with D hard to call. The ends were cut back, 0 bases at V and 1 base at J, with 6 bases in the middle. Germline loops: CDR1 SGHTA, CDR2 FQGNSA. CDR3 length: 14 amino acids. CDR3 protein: CASSLAVQNTEAFF. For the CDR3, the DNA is TGTGCCAGCAGCTTAGCTGTACAGAACACTGAAGCTTTCTTT.

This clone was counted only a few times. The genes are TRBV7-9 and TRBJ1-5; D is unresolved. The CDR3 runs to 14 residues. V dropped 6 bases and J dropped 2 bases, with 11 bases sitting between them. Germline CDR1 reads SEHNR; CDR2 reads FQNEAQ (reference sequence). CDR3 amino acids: CASRSDGGNQPQHF. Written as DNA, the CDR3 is TGTGCCAGCAGATCGGACGGGGGCAATCAGCCCCAGCATTTT.

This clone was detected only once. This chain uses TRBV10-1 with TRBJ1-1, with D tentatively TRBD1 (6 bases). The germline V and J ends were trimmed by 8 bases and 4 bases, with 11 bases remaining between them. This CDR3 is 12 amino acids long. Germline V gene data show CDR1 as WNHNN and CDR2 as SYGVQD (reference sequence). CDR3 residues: CASSQGSTEAFF. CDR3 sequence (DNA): TGCGCCAGCTCCCAGGGGAGCACTGAAGCTTTCTTT.

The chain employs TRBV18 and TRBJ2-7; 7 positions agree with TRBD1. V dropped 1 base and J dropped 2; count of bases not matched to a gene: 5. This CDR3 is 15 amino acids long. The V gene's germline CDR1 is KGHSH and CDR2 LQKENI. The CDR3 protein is CASSPRPGQTYEQYF. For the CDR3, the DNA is TGTGCCAGCTCACCACGTCCGGGACAGACCTACGAGCAGTACTTC.

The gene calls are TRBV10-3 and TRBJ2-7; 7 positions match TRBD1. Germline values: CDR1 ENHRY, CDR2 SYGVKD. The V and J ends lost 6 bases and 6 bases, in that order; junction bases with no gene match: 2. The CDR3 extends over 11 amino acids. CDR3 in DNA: TGTGCCATCAGCAGGGGGACCGAGCAGTACTTC. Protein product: CAISRGTEQYF.